This T cell receptor beta chain comes out of a study of cytomegalovirus exposure and HLA in healthy donors. Study-level results: With high specificity and sensitivity, the classifier reportedly diagnosed cytomegalovirus status. Most of the CMV-associated TCR beta chains (in a later analysis) appeared to be HLA-restricted. More than 150 TCR beta chains were listed as cytomegalovirus-associated.

Vbeta (60) and Jbeta (13) primers were used in the PCR. Study processing details: A later analysis counted about 80 million unique TCR beta chains, about 10 million shared. Assay: immunoSEQ multiplex PCR; the TCRdb copy retains only in-frame clones and omits some. For V, J and clone size, that table is used; D and trimming come from the DNA. The sample lists around 200,000 clones; about 80% were seen once. The germline V gene has CDR1 MDHEN and CDR2 SYDVKM. The length of the CDR3 is 12 residues. Trimming took off 11 bases at V and 2 bases at J, with 11 bases between the two ends. As to this clone: Its antigen is not known.

Sequencing used PBMCs. The chain employs TRBV28 and TRBJ2-3, with D hard to call. The receptor was isolated from a woman in her fifties or sixties in good health and CMV-seronegative. CDR3 in DNA: TGTGCCTCCACAGAGCCCACAGATACGCAGTATTTT. It translates to CASTEPTDTQYF.